This T cell receptor (beta chain) comes out of a study of blood T cell repertoires in COVID-19. Across the whole study: Some COVID-19 samples were acute and others convalescent; all came from the United States, Italy and Spain.

In the original processing: Reference gene primer amplification in the assay estimated nucleated cell counts. Only in-frame clones appear in the TCRdb table, and some are missing; sequencing was by immunoSEQ multiplex PCR. V and J calls and clone size are those listed in that table; D and trimming were worked out from the DNA. The table has 100,000 or so clones, around four fifths seen once. Germline V gene sequence: CDR1 SNHLY, CDR2 FYNNEI. CDR3 length: 14 amino acids. The V and J ends lost 6 bases and 5 bases, in that order; junction bases with no gene match: 8. V is TRBV2 and J is TRBJ1-1; 8 bases map to TRBD1. The material sequenced was peripheral blood. This clonotype originated in a human donor in a cohort sampled during active COVID-19. CDR3 nucleotide sequence: TGTGCCAGCAGGATAACAGGGGGTTGGACTGAAGCTTTCTTT. Its translation: CASRITGGWTEAFF.